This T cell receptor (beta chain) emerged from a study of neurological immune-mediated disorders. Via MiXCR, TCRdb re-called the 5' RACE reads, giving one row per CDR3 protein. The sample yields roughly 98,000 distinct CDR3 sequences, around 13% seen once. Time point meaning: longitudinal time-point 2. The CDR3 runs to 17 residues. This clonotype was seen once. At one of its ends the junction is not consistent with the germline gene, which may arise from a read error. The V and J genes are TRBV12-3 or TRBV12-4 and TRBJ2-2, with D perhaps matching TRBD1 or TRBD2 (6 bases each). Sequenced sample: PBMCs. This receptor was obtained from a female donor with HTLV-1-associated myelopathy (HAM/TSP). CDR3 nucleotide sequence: TGTGCTAGCAAGGGGGGACCCGACCAACTTAACACCGGGGAGCTGTTTTTT. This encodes CASKGGPDQLNTGELFF.